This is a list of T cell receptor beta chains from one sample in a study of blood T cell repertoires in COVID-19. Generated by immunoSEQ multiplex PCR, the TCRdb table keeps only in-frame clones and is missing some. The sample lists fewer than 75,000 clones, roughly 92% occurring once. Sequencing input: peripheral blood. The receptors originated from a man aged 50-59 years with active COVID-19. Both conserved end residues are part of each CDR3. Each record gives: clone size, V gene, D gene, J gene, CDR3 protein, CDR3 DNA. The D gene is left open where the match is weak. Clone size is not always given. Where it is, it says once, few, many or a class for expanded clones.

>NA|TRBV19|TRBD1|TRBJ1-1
CASSSGTGVPEAFF
TGTGCCAGTAGTTCCGGGACAGGGGTCCCTGAAGCTTTCTTT
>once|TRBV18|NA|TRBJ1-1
CASSPAFEDTEAFF
TGTGCCAGCTCCCCCGCGTTTGAGGACACTGAAGCTTTCTTT
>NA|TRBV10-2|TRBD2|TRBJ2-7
CASSGWGSRTSGRVSYEQYF
TGCGCCAGCAGCGGATGGGGATCGAGGACTAGCGGGAGGGTCTCCTACGAGCAGTACTTC
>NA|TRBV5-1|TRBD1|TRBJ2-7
CASSLRQGANEQYF
TGCGCCAGCAGCCTCAGACAGGGGGCGAACGAGCAGTACTTC
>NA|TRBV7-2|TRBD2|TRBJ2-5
CASSLSPGGAETQYF
TGTGCCAGCAGCTTAAGCCCCGGGGGGGCCGAGACCCAGTACTTC
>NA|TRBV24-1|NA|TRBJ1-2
CATSGGGDYGYTF
TGTGCCACCAGTGGCGGGGGGGACTATGGCTACACCTTC
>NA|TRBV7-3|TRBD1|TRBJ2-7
CASSRLKGAEQYF
TGTGCCAGCAGCCGACTAAAGGGGGCCGAGCAGTACTTC
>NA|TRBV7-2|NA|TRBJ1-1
CASSRRRVTGLNTEAFF
TGTGCCAGCAGCCGTAGGAGGGTCACAGGACTAAACACTGAAGCTTTCTTT
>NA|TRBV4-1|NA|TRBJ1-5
CASSQVNLGQPQHF
TGCGCCAGCAGCCAAGTAAACCTTGGCCAGCCCCAGCATTTT
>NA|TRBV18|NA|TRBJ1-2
CASSPQTENYGYTF
TGTGCCAGCTCACCACAGACAGAAAACTATGGCTACACCTTC
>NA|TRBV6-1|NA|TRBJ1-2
CASSEVSPGSGYGYTF
TGTGCCAGCAGTGAGGTCTCCCCAGGCTCAGGATATGGCTACACCTTC
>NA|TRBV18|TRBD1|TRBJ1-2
CASSRVGTGESYGYTF
TGTGCCAGCTCACGAGTAGGGACAGGGGAATCCTATGGCTACACCTTC
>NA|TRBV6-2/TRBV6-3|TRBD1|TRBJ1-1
CASSYHQQGAGEAFF
TGTGCCAGCAGTTACCATCAACAGGGGGCTGGTGAAGCTTTCTTT
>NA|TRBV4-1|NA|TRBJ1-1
CASSQRGEAFF
TGCGCCAGCAGCCAAAGGGGTGAAGCTTTCTTT
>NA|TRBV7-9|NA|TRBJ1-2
CASSGLRRGTTNYGYTF
TGTGCCAGCAGCGGATTAAGACGGGGGACTACTAACTATGGCTACACCTTC
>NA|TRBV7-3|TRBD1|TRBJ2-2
CASSLGTGNTGELFF
TGTGCCAGCAGCTTAGGGACAGGGAACACCGGGGAGCTGTTTTTT
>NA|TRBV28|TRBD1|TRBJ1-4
CASSPQDRGKLFF
TGTGCCAGCAGTCCCCAGGACAGGGGAAAACTGTTTTTT
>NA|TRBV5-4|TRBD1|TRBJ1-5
CASSRQGDLQPQHF
TGTGCCAGCAGCCGACAGGGTGATTTGCAGCCCCAGCATTTT
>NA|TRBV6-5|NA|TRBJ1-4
CASTIRIQVGEKLFF
TGTGCCAGCACTATAAGGATCCAGGTTGGTGAAAAACTGTTTTTT
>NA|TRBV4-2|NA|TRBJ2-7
CASSQDSGAYEQYF
TGTGCCAGCAGCCAAGATTCCGGGGCCTACGAGCAGTACTTC
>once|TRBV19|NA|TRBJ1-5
CASSRGGRSNQPQHF
TGTGCCAGTAGTAGGGGGGGAAGGAGCAATCAGCCCCAGCATTTT
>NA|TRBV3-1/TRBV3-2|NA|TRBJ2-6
CASSHPFGGANVLTF
TGTGCCAGCAGCCACCCCTTCGGTGGGGCCAACGTCCTGACTTTC
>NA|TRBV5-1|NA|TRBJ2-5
CASSTAGVYQETQYF
TGCGCCAGCAGCACGGCAGGTGTATATCAAGAGACCCAGTACTTC
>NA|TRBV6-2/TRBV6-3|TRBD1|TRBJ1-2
CASSRNTGTGSYGYTF
TGTGCCAGCAGCCGAAACACCGGGACAGGATCCTATGGCTACACCTTC
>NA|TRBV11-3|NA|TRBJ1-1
CASSPGGSNTEAFF
TGTGCCAGCAGCCCGGGGGGGTCGAACACTGAAGCTTTCTTT
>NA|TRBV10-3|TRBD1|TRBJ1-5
CAISPGTGIGQPQHF
TGTGCCATCAGTCCCGGGACAGGGATCGGTCAGCCCCAGCATTTT
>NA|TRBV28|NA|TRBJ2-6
CASSFASLSGANVLTF
TGTGCCAGCAGTTTTGCCAGTCTCAGTGGGGCCAACGTCCTGACTTTC
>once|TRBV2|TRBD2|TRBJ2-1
CASSVTSGNNEQFF
TGTGCCAGCAGTGTTACTAGCGGAAACAATGAGCAGTTCTTC
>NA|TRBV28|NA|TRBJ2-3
CASSPGQGETDTQYF
TGTGCCAGCTCCCCGGGCCAAGGGGAAACAGATACGCAGTATTTT
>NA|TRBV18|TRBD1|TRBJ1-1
CASSYPAGGENTEAFF
TGTGCCAGCTCTTACCCAGCAGGGGGTGAGAACACTGAAGCTTTCTTT
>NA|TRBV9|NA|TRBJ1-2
CASSVDSWGYTF
TGTGCCAGCAGCGTAGACAGTTGGGGCTACACCTTC
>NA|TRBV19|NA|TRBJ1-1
CASRNRAAGGNTEAFF
TGTGCCAGTAGAAACCGGGCAGCCGGAGGGAACACTGAAGCTTTCTTT
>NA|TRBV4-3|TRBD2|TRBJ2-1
CASSISLREDLASLFF
TGCGCCAGCAGCATCTCACTGCGGGAGGACTTGGCTAGTTTGTTCTTC
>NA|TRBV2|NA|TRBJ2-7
CASTLSQGRGYEQYF
TGTGCCAGCACCCTGAGCCAGGGGAGAGGCTACGAGCAGTACTTC
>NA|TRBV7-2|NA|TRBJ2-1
CASSATEYNEQFF
TGTGCCAGCAGCGCCACAGAGTACAATGAGCAGTTCTTC
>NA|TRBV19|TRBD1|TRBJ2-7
CASSPRTGIGYEQYF
TGTGCCAGTAGTCCTCGGACAGGGATTGGCTACGAGCAGTACTTC
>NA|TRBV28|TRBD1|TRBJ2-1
CASSHRDSYNEQFF
TGTGCCAGCAGCCATCGGGACAGTTACAATGAGCAGTTCTTC
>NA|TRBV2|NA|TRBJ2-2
CASSENARLFF
TGTGCCAGCAGTGAAAATGCCAGGTTGTTTTTT
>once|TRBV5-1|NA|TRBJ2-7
CASSVDRNYEQYF
TGCGCCAGCAGCGTAGACAGAAACTACGAGCAGTACTTC
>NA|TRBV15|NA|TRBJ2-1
CATSTAREWNEQFF
TGTGCCACCAGCACCGCGCGGGAATGGAATGAGCAGTTCTTC
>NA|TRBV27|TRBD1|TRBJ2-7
CASAGTGYPYEQYF
TGTGCCAGCGCTGGGACAGGGTACCCCTACGAGCAGTACTTC
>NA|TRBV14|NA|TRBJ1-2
CASSQPGLRHGYTF
TGTGCCAGCAGCCAACCAGGCCTCAGACATGGCTACACCTTC
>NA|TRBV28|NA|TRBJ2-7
CASALGAGLEQYF
TGTGCCAGCGCCCTCGGGGCGGGGCTCGAGCAGTACTTC
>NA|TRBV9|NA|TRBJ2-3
CASSPGTYSTDTQYF
TGTGCCAGCAGCCCCGGGACTTACAGCACAGATACGCAGTATTTT
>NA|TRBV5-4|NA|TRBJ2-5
CASSFSAGAQETQYF
TGTGCCAGCAGCTTTTCGGCAGGGGCCCAAGAGACCCAGTACTTC
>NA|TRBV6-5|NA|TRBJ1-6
CASSSLSGKSDSPLHF
TGTGCCAGCAGTTCTCTATCAGGGAAGAGTGATTCACCCCTCCACTTT
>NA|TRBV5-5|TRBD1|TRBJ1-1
CASSQGQGVMRAEAFF
TGTGCCAGCAGCCAGGGACAGGGAGTCATGAGAGCTGAAGCTTTCTTT
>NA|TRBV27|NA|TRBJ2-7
CASRYSRDSYEQYF
TGTGCCAGCCGATACTCCCGGGACTCCTACGAGCAGTACTTC
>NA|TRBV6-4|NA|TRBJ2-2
CASSERLAEEKRTGELFF
TGTGCCAGCAGTGAACGGTTGGCAGAGGAGAAAAGGACCGGGGAGCTGTTTTTT
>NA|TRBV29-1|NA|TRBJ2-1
CSVFSLGPNNEQFF
TGCAGCGTTTTCTCCCTCGGTCCGAACAATGAGCAGTTCTTC
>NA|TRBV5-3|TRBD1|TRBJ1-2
CARAEDRGPYGYTF
TGTGCCAGAGCGGAAGACAGGGGCCCTTATGGCTACACCTTC
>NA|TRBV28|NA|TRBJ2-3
CASSAPYGVGTDTQYF
TGTGCCAGCAGTGCCCCCTACGGGGTGGGCACAGATACGCAGTATTTT
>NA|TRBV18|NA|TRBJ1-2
CASSPGVDGYTF
TGTGCCAGCTCACCGGGAGTGGATGGCTACACCTTC
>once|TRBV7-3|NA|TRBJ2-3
CASTLQGETDTQYF
TGTGCCAGCACCCTTCAGGGTGAAACAGATACGCAGTATTTT
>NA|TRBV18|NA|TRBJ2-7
CASSPPNRQGGEQYF
TGTGCCAGCTCACCACCCAACCGACAGGGAGGAGAGCAGTACTTC
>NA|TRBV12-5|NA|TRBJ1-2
CASGLVPPGDYGYTF
TGTGCTAGTGGTTTGGTACCCCCAGGGGACTATGGCTACACCTTC
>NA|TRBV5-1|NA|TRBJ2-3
CASSLAGRATTDTQYF
TGCGCCAGCAGCTTGGCCGGCAGGGCTACCACAGATACGCAGTATTTT
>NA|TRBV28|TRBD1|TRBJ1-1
CASSLSGQGNTEAFF
TGTGCCAGCAGTTTATCCGGACAGGGGAACACTGAAGCTTTCTTT
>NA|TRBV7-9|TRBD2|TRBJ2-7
CASSLPPGLAGRLSYEQYF
TGTGCCAGCAGCTTACCGCCGGGACTAGCGGGACGTCTCTCCTACGAGCAGTACTTC